This T cell receptor beta chain was profiled in a study of CD8+CD57+ T cells in acquired aplastic anemia. Whole-study context: Mean yield of DNA from sorted CD4+ and CD8+ cells was around 3 ug. General study findings and limits: Patients showed no significant difference from controls in CD8+ Simpson's diversity. Between patients and controls, 25 to 35 CD8+ CDR3 sequences were found in common.

A note on this clonotype: Its antigen is unknown.

Genomic DNA, serving as template, underwent TCR beta VDJ and CDR3 profiling. MiXCR was run by TCRdb on the reads, yielding one entry per CDR3 protein. In the table there are 250,000 to 350,000 distinct CDR3 sequences, 55% to 60% of which are singletons. V trimming: 2 bases; J trimming: 4 bases; junction bases outside the gene matches: 13. This CDR3 has 17 amino acids. CDR1 SGHTA and CDR2 FQGNSA come from the germline V gene. The specimen was sorted CD4+, CD8+, or CD8+CD57+ T cells (not recorded which) from PBMCs. The gene calls are TRBV7-2 and TRBJ2-7; TRBD1 agrees at 8 bases. The sequence derives from a human donor with severe aplastic anemia or a healthy control (not recorded which). DNA of the CDR3: TGTGCCAGCAGCTTACCAGGGGGCGTCGCCGGGGAATACGAGCAGTACTTC. Translation: CASSLPGGVAGEYEQYF.